The 10 T cell receptor beta chains below were found in one sample sequenced in a study of blood T cell repertoires in COVID-19. This table comes from immunoSEQ multiplex PCR, and its TCRdb copy is limited to in-frame clones, with some not included. The repertoire consists of tens of thousands of clones, with around nine tenths occurring once and the leading ten covering 2.9%. The sample comprised peripheral blood. The receptors originated from an elderly woman with acute or convalescent COVID-19.

This clone was seen only once. This chain uses TRBV28 with TRBJ1-3, with 7 bases aligning to TRBD1. Per the germline V gene, CDR1 is MDHEN and CDR2 is SYDVKM. V shed 5 bases, J shed 0 bases, and the junction held 16 bases outside the gene matches. The CDR3 is 19 amino acids. As DNA, the CDR3 is TGTGCCAGCAGTCTCCCGAGACAGGGAGGATTTTACTCTGGAAACACCATATATTTT. This codes for CASSLPRQGGFYSGNTIYF.

This chain connects TRBV19 to TRBJ2-1; TRBD1 is a possible D gene (6 bases). V shed 4 bases and J shed 14 bases, with 21 bases lying between them. Germline V gene sequence: CDR1 LNHDA, CDR2 SQIVND (reference sequence). This CDR3 has 14 amino acids. The CDR3 DNA reads as TGTGCCAGTAGTACCCAAGTGGTAGGGGGAATGGAGTTCTTC. Amino acid sequence: CASSTQVVGGMEFF.

The chain couples TRBV7-8 to TRBJ1-1; 7 bases are shared with TRBD1. V trimming: 4 bases; J trimming: 1 base; junction bases outside the gene matches: 6. The CDR3 has 15 amino acids. The germline V gene encodes CDR1 SGHVS and CDR2 FQNEAQ. DNA for the CDR3: TGTGCCAGCAGCTCGTCGAACAGGGGGAACACTGAAGCTTTCTTT. It codes for CASSSSNRGNTEAFF.

CDR3 residues: CASSVDLGGSTDTQYF. The DNA of the CDR3 is TGTGCCAGCAGCGTAGATTTGGGAGGAAGCACAGATACGCAGTATTTT. The genes are TRBV9 and TRBJ2-3, with D maybe TRBD2 (6 bases). The germline CDR1 and CDR2 sequences are SGDLS and YYNGEE. Deletions cut 0 bases from V and 0 bases from J, with 11 bases between. This CDR3 has 16 residues.

CDR3 bases: TGCGCCAGCAGCTTGTCGACAGTACAAGAGACCCAGTACTTC. Protein product: CASSLSTVQETQYF. The V call is TRBV5-1, the J call TRBJ2-5; possible D gene TRBD1, 5 bases. Germline lookup yields CDR1 SGHRS and CDR2 YFSETQ. Trimming pared 1 base from V and 2 bases from J, leaving 9 bases between. The CDR3 is 14 amino acids.

The CDR3 sequence is CASRGGRRSSYEQYF. The CDR3 DNA sequence: TGTGCCAGCAGGGGGGGACGGCGAAGCTCCTACGAGCAGTACTTC. The chain employs TRBV6-6 and TRBJ2-7; D may be TRBD2 (6 bases). Germline CDR1 and CDR2: MNHNY and SVGAGI (reference sequence). The CDR3 is 15 residues long. Trimming took off 6 bases at V and 0 bases at J, with 15 bases between the two ends.

V is TRBV24-1 and J is TRBJ1-5, with D hard to call. This CDR3 has 13 amino acids. V was shortened by 4 bases and J by 7 bases, with 10 bases between the two germline ends. The germline V gene has CDR1 KGHDR and CDR2 SFDVKD. The CDR3 sequence is CATSEQFGQPQHF. The CDR3 DNA follows: TGTGCCACCAGTGAACAATTCGGGCAGCCCCAGCATTTT.

The V and J genes are TRBV5-5 and TRBJ1-4; D is ambiguous. V shed 0 bases and J shed 8 bases, with 11 bases lying between them. The CDR3 has 14 amino acids. Per germline, CDR1 SGHKS and CDR2 YYEKEE (reference sequence). For the CDR3, the DNA is TGTGCCAGCAGCTTGGGTCCCGGGGAGGAAAAACTGTTTTTT. This translates into CASSLGPGEEKLFF.

This clone was seen more than once but under ten times. The chain carries TRBV19 and TRBJ1-1; D uncertain. Germline loops: CDR1 LNHDA, CDR2 SQIVND (reference sequence). The CDR3 extends over 13 amino acids. Trimming cost V 5 bases and J 1 base, with 8 bases left between them. CDR3 protein: CASSRVRNTEAFF. The CDR3 DNA reads as TGTGCCAGTAGTCGGGTTCGGAACACTGAAGCTTTCTTT.

The J gene is TRBJ2-4, the V gene TRBV10-3; no reliable D call. The CDR3 covers 13 residues. The V and J ends lost 6 bases and 4 bases respectively, with 10 bases between them. Per the germline V gene, CDR1 is ENHRY and CDR2 is SYGVKD. DNA for the CDR3: TGTGCCATCAGCCCGGGTCAGAAAAACATTCAGTACTTC. Its protein product is CAISPGQKNIQYF.